The 12 T cell receptor beta chains in this list originate from one sample, sequenced in a study of OX40 agonist ivuxolimab in advanced cancers. Only in-frame clones appear in the TCRdb table, and some are missing; sequencing was by immunoSEQ multiplex PCR. Here the sample spans some 150,000 clones, just over 90% being singletons. The material was CD4+ or CD8+ T cells sorted from blood, obtained in a trial of the OX40 agonist ivuxolimab. These receptors all come from an adult with an advanced solid tumor such as melanoma, head and neck, liver or kidney cancer.

The V gene is TRBV27, the J gene TRBJ2-5; 7 nucleotides line up with TRBD1. CDR3 length: 14 amino acids. V shed 3 bases and J 4 bases; nucleotides not matched to a gene: 5. Germline V gives CDR1 MNHEY, CDR2 SMNVEV (reference sequence). The CDR3 region has the DNA TGTGCCAGCAGTTTCAGACAGGGACGAGAGACCCAGTACTTC. This encodes CASSFRQGRETQYF.

V is TRBV29-1 and J is TRBJ2-7; D might be TRBD1 (6 bases). In germline, CDR1 is SQVTM, CDR2 ANQGSEA. Deletions cut 4 bases from V and 5 bases from J, with 9 bases between. The CDR3 spans 11 residues. CDR3 nucleotides: TGCAGCGTTGGATGGACAGACGAGCAGTACTTC. It specifies CSVGWTDEQYF.

The V gene is TRBV6-6, the J gene TRBJ1-3; a possible D gene is TRBD1 (6 bases). Germline V gene data show CDR1 as MNHNY and CDR2 as SVGAGI (reference sequence). This CDR3 has 14 amino acids. V lost 10 bases, J lost 7 bases, and 20 bases lay in between. The CDR3 loop is CAIKPVRGGNTIYF. Written as DNA, the CDR3 is TGTGCCATCAAGCCCGTCAGGGGAGGGAACACCATATATTTT.

This chain connects TRBV5-5 to TRBJ1-1, with TRBD1 as a possible D gene (6 bases). V dropped 4 bases and J dropped 4 bases, with 17 bases sitting between them. This CDR3 region has 15 residues. Germline CDR1 reads SGHKS; CDR2 reads YYEKEE (reference sequence). The CDR3 region has the DNA TGTGCCAGCAGCCCACGTCTGGGGGCAGGCACTGAAGCTTTCTTT. Protein: CASSPRLGAGTEAFF.

In its sample, this clone was seen once. V is TRBV28 and J is TRBJ1-2; no firm D call. Trimming took 1 base from V and 4 from J, leaving 10 bases between them. Germline lookup yields CDR1 MDHEN and CDR2 SYDVKM. CDR3 length: 14 residues. CDR3 nucleotide sequence: TGTGCCAGCAGTTTATCGGCCAGAACCTATGGCTACACCTTC. This gives the protein CASSLSARTYGYTF.

The chain recombines TRBV5-6 with TRBJ2-7; no firm D call. V shed 1 base and J shed 6 bases, with 5 bases lying between them. CDR1 SGHDT and CDR2 YYEEEE come from the germline V gene. CDR3 length: 11 residues. CDR3 in amino acids: CASSLHTEQYF. The CDR3 nucleotides are TGTGCCAGCAGCTTGCATACCGAGCAGTACTTC.

The V call is TRBV7-2, the J call TRBJ2-7; D might be TRBD2 (7 bases). V lost 7 bases and J 3 bases, leaving 13 bases between the germline ends. Per germline, CDR1 SGHTA and CDR2 FQGNSA. The CDR3 runs 13 residues. CDR3 in amino acids: CASTQGGNYEQYF. In DNA, the CDR3 is TGTGCCAGCACACAGGGAGGGAACTACGAGCAGTACTTC.

The chain links TRBV7-3 to TRBJ2-6; D ambiguous. The V end lost 3 bases, the J end lost 4 bases, and 22 bases lay between the germline ends. This CDR3 has 19 residues. CDR1 SGHTA and CDR2 FQGTGA come from the germline V gene. This CDR3 is CASSFPLPGPSVGANVLTF. For the CDR3, the DNA is TGTGCCAGCAGCTTTCCCCTCCCGGGCCCTTCTGTGGGGGCCAACGTCCTGACTTTC.

V usage is TRBV6-6 and J usage is TRBJ2-5; TRBD1 matches 9 bases. The CDR3 is 13 amino acids. Germline loops: CDR1 MNHNY, CDR2 SVGAGI (reference sequence). V lost 5 bases to trimming and J lost 7 bases; unmatched junction nucleotides: 5. CDR3 in DNA: TGTGCCAGCAGTAAGGGACAGGGAAGGACCCAGTACTTC. It yields the protein CASSKGQGRTQYF.

The V gene is TRBV9, the J gene TRBJ2-7; D may be TRBD2 (5 bases). The CDR3 totals 14 residues. The V end was cut by 0 bases, the J end by 0 bases, with 7 bases between. CDR1 SGDLS and CDR2 YYNGEE come from the germline V gene. CDR3 sequence (DNA): TGTGCCAGCAGCGTAGGTCGGGACTCCTACGAGCAGTACTTC. It translates to CASSVGRDSYEQYF.

The rearrangement uses TRBV7-2 and TRBJ1-3; no clear D. Germline V gene lookup returns CDR1 SGHTA and CDR2 FQGNSA. This CDR3 is built from 16 residues. V dropped 5 bases and J dropped 3 bases, with 17 bases sitting between them. DNA for the CDR3: TGTGCCAGCAGCCTTGGACTGGGTGTGAGTGGAAACACCATATATTTT. Protein product: CASSLGLGVSGNTIYF.

As DNA, the CDR3 is TGTGCCATCAGTGGCAGCCCCGGGACAGGGAGGGAACAAGAGACCCAGTACTTC. Translation gives CAISGSPGTGREQETQYF. This chain links TRBV10-3 with TRBJ2-5, with 9 bases identical to TRBD1. The junction had 14 bases not matched to a gene; V was cut back by 4 bases and J by 2 bases. CDR3 size: 18 residues. From germline, CDR1 is ENHRY and CDR2 SYGVKD.